These T cell receptor beta chains were read from a single sample in a study of regulatory T cells in long-lasting Graves disease. A single record per CDR3 protein comes from TCRdb applying MiXCR to the multiplex PCR reads. The profile shows 400,000 to 500,000 distinct CDR3 sequences, under 15% of them singletons. In addition, the sample was reused for a study of T cells in Graves' hyperthyroidism and ophthalmopathy.

The source material was peripheral blood mononuclear cells (PBMCs), sampled at new diagnosis, from a patient treated with antithyroid drugs. The receptor set was obtained from a woman aged 25 to 39 with Graves disease. The CDR3 runs from the conserved cysteine through the conserved F or W. D genes are given only for firm matches. The size of a clone is reported for some rows only, either as once, few or many, or as a class for expanded clones.

clone size: -
V gene: TRBV6-1
D gene: TRBD1
J gene: TRBJ1-5
CDR3 protein: CASSGQGAGNQPQHF
CDR3 DNA: TGTGCCAGCAGTGGACAGGGGGCAGGCAATCAGCCCCAGCATTTT

clone size: many
V gene: TRBV18
D gene: -
J gene: TRBJ2-1
CDR3 protein: CASSPPSSNEQFF
CDR3 DNA: TGTGCCAGCTCACCACCCTCCAGCAATGAGCAGTTCTTC

clone size: many
V gene: TRBV2
D gene: -
J gene: TRBJ2-4
CDR3 protein: CASSETWGGDIQYF
CDR3 DNA: TGTGCCAGCAGTGAAACCTGGGGCGGGGACATTCAGTACTTC

clone size: -
V gene: TRBV7-9
D gene: TRBD2
J gene: TRBJ2-2
CDR3 protein: CASSPKHNGLAGAGTGELFF
CDR3 DNA: TGTGCCAGCAGCCCGAAACATAATGGACTAGCGGGAGCGGGCACCGGGGAGCTGTTTTTT

clone size: many
V gene: TRBV15
D gene: -
J gene: TRBJ2-3
CDR3 protein: CATSRAPSSTDTQYF
CDR3 DNA: TGTGCCACCAGCAGAGCCCCTTCTAGCACAGATACGCAGTATTTT

clone size: -
V gene: TRBV12-3/TRBV12-4
D gene: -
J gene: TRBJ2-7
CDR3 protein: CASRPREAAGEQYF
CDR3 DNA: TGTGCCAGCAGGCCCAGGGAGGCGGCGGGGGAGCAGTACTTC

clone size: -
V gene: TRBV11-2
D gene: -
J gene: TRBJ2-3
CDR3 protein: CASSLIAGSTDTQYF
CDR3 DNA: TGTGCCAGCAGCTTGATCGCGGGCAGCACAGATACGCAGTATTTT

clone size: -
V gene: TRBV5-4
D gene: TRBD2
J gene: TRBJ2-3
CDR3 protein: CASSLRRGRTTDTQYF
CDR3 DNA: TGTGCCAGCAGCTTGAGACGCGGGAGAACGACAGATACGCAGTATTTT

clone size: -
V gene: TRBV5-1
D gene: -
J gene: TRBJ1-3
CDR3 protein: CAGSLADPSGNTIYF
CDR3 DNA: TGCGCCGGCAGCTTGGCCGACCCCTCTGGAAACACCATATATTTT

clone size: many
V gene: TRBV5-1
D gene: -
J gene: TRBJ2-7
CDR3 protein: CASSWVSDGEYEQYF
CDR3 DNA: TGCGCCAGCAGTTGGGTCTCTGACGGTGAATACGAGCAGTACTTC

clone size: -
V gene: TRBV18
D gene: -
J gene: TRBJ1-4
CDR3 protein: CASSPRGPPEQKLFF
CDR3 DNA: TGTGCCAGCTCACCCCGGGGCCCTCCGGAACAAAAACTGTTTTTT

clone size: -
V gene: TRBV6-1
D gene: -
J gene: TRBJ1-5
CDR3 protein: CASRLTWGQHSNQPQHF
CDR3 DNA: TGTGCCAGCAGACTAACTTGGGGACAACATAGCAATCAGCCCCAGCATTTT

clone size: -
V gene: TRBV27
D gene: TRBD2
J gene: TRBJ2-1
CDR3 protein: CASSLSWEGLGYNEQFF
CDR3 DNA: TGTGCCAGCAGTTTATCGTGGGAGGGCCTGGGATACAATGAGCAGTTCTTC

clone size: -
V gene: TRBV12-3/TRBV12-4
D gene: -
J gene: TRBJ1-1
CDR3 protein: CASSLASSGYTEAFF
CDR3 DNA: TGTGCCAGCAGTTTAGCGAGTAGCGGGTACACTGAAGCTTTCTTT

clone size: few
V gene: TRBV9
D gene: -
J gene: TRBJ2-5
CDR3 protein: CASSVAIEETQYF
CDR3 DNA: TGTGCCAGCAGCGTAGCCATTGAAGAGACCCAGTACTTC

clone size: many
V gene: TRBV11-2
D gene: -
J gene: TRBJ2-5
CDR3 protein: CASRKADRETQYF
CDR3 DNA: TGTGCCAGCAGGAAAGCGGATAGGGAGACCCAGTACTTC

clone size: many
V gene: TRBV30
D gene: -
J gene: TRBJ2-7
CDR3 protein: CAWSVLGYEQYF
CDR3 DNA: TGTGCCTGGAGTGTACTGGGCTACGAGCAGTACTTC

clone size: many
V gene: TRBV12-3/TRBV12-4
D gene: -
J gene: TRBJ1-1
CDR3 protein: CASSLAVVSEAFF
CDR3 DNA: TGTGCCAGCAGTTTAGCAGTCGTCAGTGAAGCTTTCTTT

clone size: few
V gene: TRBV24-1
D gene: -
J gene: TRBJ2-1
CDR3 protein: CATSAAGQNEQFF
CDR3 DNA: TGTGCCACCAGTGCGGCAGGACAAAATGAGCAGTTCTTC

clone size: -
V gene: TRBV4-1
D gene: -
J gene: TRBJ2-1
CDR3 protein: CASGQEEAVYNEQFF
CDR3 DNA: TGCGCCAGCGGCCAAGAGGAGGCGGTCTACAATGAGCAGTTCTTC

clone size: few
V gene: TRBV15
D gene: -
J gene: TRBJ2-3
CDR3 protein: CATSPVTDTQYF
CDR3 DNA: TGTGCCACCAGCCCCGTCACAGATACGCAGTATTTT

clone size: -
V gene: TRBV20-1
D gene: TRBD2
J gene: TRBJ2-7
CDR3 protein: CSATSGRAHEQYF
CDR3 DNA: TGCAGTGCCACTAGCGGGAGGGCCCACGAGCAGTACTTC

clone size: once
V gene: TRBV20-1
D gene: TRBD1
J gene: TRBJ2-1
CDR3 protein: CSARGQHNEQFF
CDR3 DNA: TGCAGTGCTAGGGGACAGCACAATGAGCAGTTCTTC

clone size: -
V gene: TRBV25-1
D gene: -
J gene: TRBJ2-2
CDR3 protein: CASSGYLGELFF
CDR3 DNA: TGTGCCAGCAGTGGGTACCTAGGGGAGCTGTTTTTT

clone size: many
V gene: TRBV28
D gene: -
J gene: TRBJ1-1
CDR3 protein: CASSLKTLTTEAFF
CDR3 DNA: TGTGCCAGCAGTTTGAAGACCCTCACCACTGAAGCTTTCTTT

clone size: many
V gene: TRBV5-5
D gene: -
J gene: TRBJ1-1
CDR3 protein: CASSLEGSVFGAEAFF
CDR3 DNA: TGTGCCAGCAGCTTGGAGGGGTCGGTATTCGGGGCTGAAGCTTTCTTT

clone size: many
V gene: TRBV12-3/TRBV12-4
D gene: TRBD2
J gene: TRBJ2-3
CDR3 protein: CASLRAGGQGTQYF
CDR3 DNA: TGTGCCAGCCTCAGGGCGGGAGGACAAGGTACGCAGTATTTT

clone size: -
V gene: TRBV20-1
D gene: -
J gene: TRBJ2-5
CDR3 protein: CSASDYLQETQYF
CDR3 DNA: TGCAGTGCAAGCGACTATCTCCAAGAGACCCAGTACTTC

clone size: -
V gene: TRBV9
D gene: -
J gene: TRBJ2-7
CDR3 protein: CASSVGGNDEQYF
CDR3 DNA: TGTGCCAGCAGCGTAGGAGGAAACGACGAGCAGTACTTC

clone size: few
V gene: TRBV18
D gene: -
J gene: TRBJ1-4
CDR3 protein: CASSPGVQEKLFF
CDR3 DNA: TGTGCCAGCTCTCCAGGGGTCCAAGAAAAACTGTTTTTT

clone size: once
V gene: TRBV6-1
D gene: -
J gene: TRBJ1-5
CDR3 protein: CASSATQSNQPQHF
CDR3 DNA: TGTGCCAGCAGCGCGACACAAAGCAATCAGCCCCAGCATTTT

clone size: many
V gene: TRBV20-1
D gene: -
J gene: TRBJ2-3
CDR3 protein: CSAHSVSGVPDTQYF
CDR3 DNA: TGCAGTGCTCATAGTGTTTCTGGGGTTCCAGATACGCAGTATTTT

clone size: many
V gene: TRBV28
D gene: TRBD1
J gene: TRBJ1-1
CDR3 protein: CASSLGTGRGWFPEAFF
CDR3 DNA: TGTGCCAGCAGTTTGGGGACAGGGAGAGGGTGGTTCCCTGAAGCTTTCTTT

clone size: many
V gene: TRBV7-9
D gene: -
J gene: TRBJ2-3
CDR3 protein: CASSRRSNTDTQYF
CDR3 DNA: TGTGCCAGCAGCCGGAGGAGTAACACAGATACGCAGTATTTT

clone size: many
V gene: TRBV11-2
D gene: -
J gene: TRBJ2-7
CDR3 protein: CASSLDTNSYEQYF
CDR3 DNA: TGTGCCAGCAGCTTAGACACCAACAGCTACGAGCAGTACTTC

clone size: few
V gene: TRBV5-1
D gene: -
J gene: TRBJ2-7
CDR3 protein: CASSLEAGTLYEQYF
CDR3 DNA: TGCGCCAGCAGCTTGGAGGCGGGGACACTCTACGAGCAGTACTTC

clone size: -
V gene: TRBV2
D gene: TRBD2
J gene: TRBJ2-1
CDR3 protein: CASSLPLAGTYNEQFF
CDR3 DNA: TGTGCCAGCAGCCTTCCTCTAGCGGGGACCTACAATGAGCAGTTCTTC

clone size: many
V gene: TRBV7-3
D gene: -
J gene: TRBJ2-5
CDR3 protein: CASSLRLQERVGTQYF
CDR3 DNA: TGTGCCAGCAGCTTAAGGCTTCAGGAGCGGGTTGGGACCCAGTACTTC

clone size: -
V gene: TRBV18
D gene: -
J gene: TRBJ2-3
CDR3 protein: CASSPLGGQAAGTRDTQYF
CDR3 DNA: TGTGCCAGCTCACCATTGGGGGGCCAAGCGGCAGGAACCAGAGATACGCAGTATTTT

clone size: -
V gene: TRBV28
D gene: -
J gene: TRBJ1-4
CDR3 protein: CASSTYWARRTSNEKLFF
CDR3 DNA: TGTGCCAGCAGCACCTATTGGGCGAGAAGGACCTCTAATGAAAAACTGTTTTTT

clone size: -
V gene: TRBV19
D gene: -
J gene: TRBJ2-1
CDR3 protein: CATGRNEQFF
CDR3 DNA: TGTGCCACCGGCCGCAATGAGCAGTTCTTC

clone size: few
V gene: TRBV7-9
D gene: -
J gene: TRBJ2-4
CDR3 protein: CASSLAGTKRLAKNIQYF
CDR3 DNA: TGTGCCAGCAGCTTGGCGGGTACGAAACGACTAGCCAAAAACATTCAGTACTTC

clone size: many
V gene: TRBV12-3/TRBV12-4
D gene: -
J gene: TRBJ2-1
CDR3 protein: CASSITGTMYEQFF
CDR3 DNA: TGTGCCAGCAGTATAACCGGGACAATGTATGAGCAGTTCTTC

clone size: many
V gene: TRBV3-1
D gene: TRBD2
J gene: TRBJ2-1
CDR3 protein: CASSHSTSGSGYEQFF
CDR3 DNA: TGTGCCAGCAGCCACAGCACTAGCGGGAGCGGCTATGAGCAGTTCTTC

clone size: few
V gene: TRBV30
D gene: TRBD1
J gene: TRBJ2-6
CDR3 protein: CAWSKRGQGSGGANVLTF
CDR3 DNA: TGTGCCTGGAGTAAAAGAGGACAGGGGTCTGGTGGGGCCAACGTCCTGACTTTC

clone size: few
V gene: TRBV3-1
D gene: TRBD2
J gene: TRBJ2-3
CDR3 protein: CASSYYPSSGSVDTQYF
CDR3 DNA: TGTGCCAGCAGCTACTATCCCTCTAGCGGGAGCGTGGATACGCAGTATTTT